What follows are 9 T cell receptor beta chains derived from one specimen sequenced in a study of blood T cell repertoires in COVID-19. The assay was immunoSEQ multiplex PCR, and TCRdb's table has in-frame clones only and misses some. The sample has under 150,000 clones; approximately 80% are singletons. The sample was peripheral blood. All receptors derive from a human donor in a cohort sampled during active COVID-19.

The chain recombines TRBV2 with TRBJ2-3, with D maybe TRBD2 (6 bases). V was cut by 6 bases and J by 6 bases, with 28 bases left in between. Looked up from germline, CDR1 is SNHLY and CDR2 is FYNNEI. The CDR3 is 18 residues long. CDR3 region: CASREWETRVTRVDTQYF. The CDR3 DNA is TGTGCCAGCAGGGAATGGGAGACTAGGGTCACGCGGGTGGATACGCAGTATTTT.

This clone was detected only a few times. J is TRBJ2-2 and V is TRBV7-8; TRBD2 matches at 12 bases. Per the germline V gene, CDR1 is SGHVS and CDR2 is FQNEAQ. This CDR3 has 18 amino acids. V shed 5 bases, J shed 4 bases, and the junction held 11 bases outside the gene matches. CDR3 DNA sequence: TGTGCCAGCAGCGTACACCTAGCGGGGGGGACTAGCACCGGGGAGCTGTTTTTT. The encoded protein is CASSVHLAGGTSTGELFF.

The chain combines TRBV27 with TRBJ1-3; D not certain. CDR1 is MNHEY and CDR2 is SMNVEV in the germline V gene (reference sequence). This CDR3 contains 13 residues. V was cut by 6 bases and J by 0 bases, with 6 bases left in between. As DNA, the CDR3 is TGTGCCAGCAGCACAGCCTCTGGAAACACCATATATTTT. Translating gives CASSTASGNTIYF.

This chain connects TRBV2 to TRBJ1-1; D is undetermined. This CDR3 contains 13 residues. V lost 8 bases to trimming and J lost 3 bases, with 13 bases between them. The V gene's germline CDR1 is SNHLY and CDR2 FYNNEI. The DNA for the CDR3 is TGTGCCAGCGAAATCAGGCCGGACACTGAAGCTTTCTTT. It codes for CASEIRPDTEAFF.

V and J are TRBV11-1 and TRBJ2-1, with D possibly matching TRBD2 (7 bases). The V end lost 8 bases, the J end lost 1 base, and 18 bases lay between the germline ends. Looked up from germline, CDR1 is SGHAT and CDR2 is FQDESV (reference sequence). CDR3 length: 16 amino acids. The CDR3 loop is CASGRGGGRSYNEQFF. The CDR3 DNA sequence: TGTGCCAGCGGAAGAGGGGGGGGTAGATCCTACAATGAGCAGTTCTTC.

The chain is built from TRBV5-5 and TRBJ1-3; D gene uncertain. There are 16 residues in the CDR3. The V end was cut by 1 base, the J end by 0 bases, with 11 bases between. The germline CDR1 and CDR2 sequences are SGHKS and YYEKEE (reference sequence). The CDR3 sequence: CASSLLAGPSGNTIYF. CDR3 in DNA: TGTGCCAGCAGCTTGTTGGCGGGCCCCTCTGGAAACACCATATATTTT.

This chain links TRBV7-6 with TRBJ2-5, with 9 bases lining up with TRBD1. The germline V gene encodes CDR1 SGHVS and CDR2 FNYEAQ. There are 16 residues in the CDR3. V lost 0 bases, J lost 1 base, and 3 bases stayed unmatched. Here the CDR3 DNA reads TGTGCCAGCAGCTTAGCGGACAGGGGCCTCCAAGAGACCCAGTACTTC. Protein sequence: CASSLADRGLQETQYF.

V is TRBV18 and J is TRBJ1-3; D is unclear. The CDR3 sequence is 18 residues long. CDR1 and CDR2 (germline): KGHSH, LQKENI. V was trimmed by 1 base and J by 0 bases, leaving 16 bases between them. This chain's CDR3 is CASSPLVTGQSSGNTIYF. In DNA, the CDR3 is TGTGCCAGCTCACCACTGGTAACGGGTCAGAGCTCTGGAAACACCATATATTTT.

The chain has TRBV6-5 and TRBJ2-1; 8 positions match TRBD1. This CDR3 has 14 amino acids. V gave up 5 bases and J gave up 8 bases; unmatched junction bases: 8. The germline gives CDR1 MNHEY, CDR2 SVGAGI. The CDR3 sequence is CASSPETGAYEQFF. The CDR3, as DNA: TGTGCCAGCAGTCCCGAGACAGGGGCATATGAGCAGTTCTTC.